This T cell receptor beta chain was obtained from a study of cytomegalovirus exposure and HLA in healthy donors. The ends lost 2 bases at V and 2 bases at J; junction bases unmatched: 7. The CDR3 totals 17 residues. Germline-derived CDR1 and CDR2 are MGHDK and SYGVNS. The primer mix had 60 Vbeta and 13 Jbeta primers. Clones were sequenced by immunoSEQ multiplex PCR, and TCRdb holds only the in-frame ones, with some missing. The sample has 110,000 to 150,000 clones; 70% to 90% are singletons. The chain has TRBV25-1 and TRBJ2-5, with 11 bases identical to TRBD2. The sample taken for sequencing was PBMCs. The TCR originated in a woman between 40 and 55 years old in good health and CMV-seropositive. The CDR3 sequence is CASSERTSGGIQETQYF. CDR3 nucleotide sequence: TGTGCCAGCAGTGAAAGAACTAGCGGGGGCATTCAAGAGACCCAGTACTTC.